This T cell receptor (beta chain) appears in the sequencing data of a study of long-term antiretroviral therapy in people with HIV. V was pared by 0 bases and J by 0 bases, with 6 bases of the junction left unmatched. The CDR3 runs to 18 residues. Germline CDR1 is SGDLS and CDR2 is YYNGEE. Two or more post-ART PBMC samples, plus at least one pre-ART sample, were available for each donor. Every HIV-positive participant received treatment in the United States. The assay used was immunoSEQ (version v3.0), run at survey level. Sequencing was performed with immunoSEQ multiplex PCR; in TCRdb, only in-frame clones are kept and a portion is missing. The sample has over 25,000 clones, about 98% seen once.

The chain is built from TRBV9 and TRBJ2-5; TRBD2 agrees at 12 bases. The clonotype comes from a man aged 25 to 45 with HIV. Material: unsorted PBMCs, obtained 7.6 years after starting antiretroviral therapy. The CDR3 protein is CASSVGWTSGVNQETQYF. The CDR3 nucleotides read TGTGCCAGCAGCGTAGGATGGACTAGCGGGGTTAACCAAGAGACCCAGTACTTC.